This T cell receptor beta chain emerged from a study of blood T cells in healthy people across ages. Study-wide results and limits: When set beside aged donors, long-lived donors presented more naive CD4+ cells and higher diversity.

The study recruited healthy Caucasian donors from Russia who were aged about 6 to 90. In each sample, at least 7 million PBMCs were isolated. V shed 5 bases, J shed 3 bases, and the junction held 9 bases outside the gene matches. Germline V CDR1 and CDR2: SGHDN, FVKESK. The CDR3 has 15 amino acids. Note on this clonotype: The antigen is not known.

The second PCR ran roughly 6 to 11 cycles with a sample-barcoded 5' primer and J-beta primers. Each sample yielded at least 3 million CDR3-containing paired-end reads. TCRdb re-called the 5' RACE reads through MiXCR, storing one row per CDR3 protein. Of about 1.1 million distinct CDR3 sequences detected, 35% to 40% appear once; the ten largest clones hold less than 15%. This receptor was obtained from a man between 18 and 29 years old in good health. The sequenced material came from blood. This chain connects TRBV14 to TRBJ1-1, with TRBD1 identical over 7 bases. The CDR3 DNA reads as TGTGCCAGCAGCGCTCGACAGGGAGGTTACACTGAAGCTTTCTTT. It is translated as CASSARQGGYTEAFF.